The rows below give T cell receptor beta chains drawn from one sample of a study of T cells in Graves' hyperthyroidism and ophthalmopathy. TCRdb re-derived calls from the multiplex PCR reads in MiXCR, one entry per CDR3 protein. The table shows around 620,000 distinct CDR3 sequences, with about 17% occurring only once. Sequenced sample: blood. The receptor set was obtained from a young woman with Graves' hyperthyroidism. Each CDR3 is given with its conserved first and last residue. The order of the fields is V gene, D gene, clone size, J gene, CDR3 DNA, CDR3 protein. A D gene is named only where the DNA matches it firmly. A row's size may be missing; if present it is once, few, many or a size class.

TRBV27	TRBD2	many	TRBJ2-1	TGTGCCAGCAGTTTATTTAGCGGGGAAAACAATGAGCAGTTCTTC	CASSLFSGENNEQFF
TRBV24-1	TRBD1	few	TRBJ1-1	TGTGCCTCCCGGTGGCGGCAGGGGGGGGGGGGAGCTTTCTTT	CASRWRQGGGGAFF
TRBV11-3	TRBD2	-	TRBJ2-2	TGTGCCAGTCTAAGGGGGACTAGCGGGTCGAACACCGGGGAGCTGTTTTTT	CASLRGTSGSNTGELFF
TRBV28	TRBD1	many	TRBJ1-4	TGTGCCAGCAGTCGGGACAGCTCAACTAATGAAAAACTGTTTTTT	CASSRDSSTNEKLFF
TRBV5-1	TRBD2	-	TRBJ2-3	TGCGCCAGCAGCCCCAGCGGGGGTCTCACAGATACGCAGTATTTT	CASSPSGGLTDTQYF
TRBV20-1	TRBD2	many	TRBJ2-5	TGCAGTGCTCTGGAGCTAGCGGGAGTTCTAGAGACCCAGTACTTC	CSALELAGVLETQYF
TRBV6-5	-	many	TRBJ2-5	TGTGCCAGCAGTTACTCGGCAGGGCACCCGCAAGGGACCCAGTACTTC	CASSYSAGHPQGTQYF
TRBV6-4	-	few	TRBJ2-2	TGTGCCAGCAGTCTACAGGAGAGTAGACCCGGGGAGCTGTTTTTT	CASSLQESRPGELFF
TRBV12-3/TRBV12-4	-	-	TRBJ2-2	TGTGCCAGCACCCACCGGACGGCGAACACCGGGGAGCTGTTTTTT	CASTHRTANTGELFF
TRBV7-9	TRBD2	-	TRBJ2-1	TGTGCCAGCAGCCTAGACGGGGGGGTGGCCAATGAGCAGTTCTTC	CASSLDGGVANEQFF
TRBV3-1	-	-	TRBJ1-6	TGTGCCAGCAGCCAAGAATACGAGAATTCACCCCTCCACTTT	CASSQEYENSPLHF
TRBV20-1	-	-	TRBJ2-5	TGCAGTGCTCCCGTTCGATCCGGACTAATTCCCGAGACCCAGTACTTC	CSAPVRSGLIPETQYF
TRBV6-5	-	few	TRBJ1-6	TGTGCCAGCAGTTACCGTATTGAGACAGATAATTCACCCCTCCACTTT	CASSYRIETDNSPLHF
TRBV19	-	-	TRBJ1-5	TGTGCCAGTAATACGTTCGCCAGGGCGCAGCCCCAGCATTTT	CASNTFARAQPQHF
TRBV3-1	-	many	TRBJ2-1	TGTGCCAGCAGCCAAGACTTCCCGGGGTTGGATGAGCAGTTCTTC	CASSQDFPGLDEQFF
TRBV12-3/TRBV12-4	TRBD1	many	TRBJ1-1	TGTGCCAGCAGCCGAGCGGACAGGAGGAGTACTGAAGCTTTCTTT	CASSRADRRSTEAFF
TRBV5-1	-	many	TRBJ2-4	TGCGCCAGCAGCTTTACAGCCGCCAAAAACATTCAGTACTTC	CASSFTAAKNIQYF